Below, one TCR beta chain is given with its context. Assay: immunoSEQ multiplex PCR; the TCRdb copy retains only in-frame clones and omits some. Of around 390,000 clones listed, 85% to 90% are singletons. Across about two dozen US areas, participants ranged in age from about 18 to 90 years. Categorization into cohorts depended on clinical history that participants reported. Cohort 3 donors were reported recovered after two negative PCRs, clearance, or symptom resolution. The source of the sample is a study of blood T cell repertoires in COVID-19. Study summary: PBMCs, B-cell-depleted T cells, or T cells were the source of the cDNA or gDNA that made up the material.

The CDR3 sequence is 14 residues long. J was trimmed by 4 bases and V by 6 bases; bases with no gene match: 8. The V gene's germline CDR1 is KGHSH and CDR2 LQKENI. This sequence was found in a woman between 45 and 60 years old who had recovered from COVID-19. The chain couples TRBV18 to TRBJ1-2; 7 nucleotides agree with TRBD1. Input material: PBMCs or T cells enriched from blood (not recorded which). The DNA for the CDR3 is TGTGCCAGCTCGCCCACAGGGGTCGGCTATGGCTACACCTTC. Encoded protein: CASSPTGVGYGYTF.